The 16 T cell receptor beta chains presented below share a single source sample, sequenced in a study of blood T cell repertoires in COVID-19. The repertoire was sequenced with immunoSEQ multiplex PCR; TCRdb's copy has only in-frame clones and lacks some. This sample has 300,000 or so clones, with around 90% found just once. The source material was PBMCs or T cells enriched from blood (not recorded which). These receptors all stem from a woman in her twenties or thirties who had recovered from COVID-19.

The chain employs TRBV5-1 and TRBJ2-1; a weak D match, TRBD2 (6 bases). This CDR3 has 15 residues. Trimming left V 4 bases short and J 4 bases short, with 15 bases between. The V gene's germline CDR1 is SGHRS and CDR2 YFSETQ. The CDR3 loop reads CASSTSGTGYNEQFF. The CDR3 nucleotides are TGCGCCAGCAGCACGTCCGGGACTGGGTACAATGAGCAGTTCTTC.

The rearrangement links TRBV19 to TRBJ2-1; 9 nucleotides line up with TRBD2. The CDR3 has 15 amino acids. Germline CDR1 and CDR2: LNHDA and SQIVND (reference sequence). The V gene end was trimmed by 3 bases and the J gene end by 2 bases; junction bases not matched to a gene: 2. The CDR3 reads CASSIVAGAYNEQFF. CDR3 coding DNA: TGTGCCAGTAGTATTGTAGCGGGAGCCTACAATGAGCAGTTCTTC.

The chain uses TRBV19 and TRBJ2-2, with 8 bases identical to TRBD2. The CDR3 contains 15 residues. V shed 3 bases, J shed 3 bases, and the junction held 3 bases outside the gene matches. Germline V gene sequence: CDR1 LNHDA, CDR2 SQIVND (reference sequence). The CDR3 coding sequence is TGTGCCAGTAGTATGAGCGGGAGTTACACCGGGGAGCTGTTTTTT. Protein: CASSMSGSYTGELFF.

Only one count was recorded for this clone. The CDR3 DNA follows: TGTGCCAGCAGCGTCCTCCGGGACAGGGTTTCACCCCTCCACTTT. Its protein is CASSVLRDRVSPLHF. V and J are TRBV9 and TRBJ1-6; TRBD1 aligns across 9 bases. V lost 2 bases and J lost 9; bases outside the gene matches: 6. Germline values: CDR1 SGDLS, CDR2 YYNGEE. The CDR3 length is 15 residues.

This clone has only a few counts. V usage is TRBV28 and J usage is TRBJ2-7, with 8 bases that match TRBD2. The CDR3 runs 13 residues. V dropped 8 bases and J dropped 2; count of bases not matched to a gene: 5. Germline CDR1 is MDHEN and CDR2 is SYDVKM. The CDR3 reads CASLSGRAYEQYF. CDR3 DNA sequence: TGTGCCAGCCTCTCCGGGAGGGCCTACGAGCAGTACTTC.

Turning to this clone: A junction boundary mismatches the germline segment, possibly from a read error. The V call is TRBV7-7, the J call TRBJ2-1; 8 bases line up with TRBD1. The CDR3 is 15 amino acids. Germline V gene data show CDR1 as SSHAT and CDR2 as FNYEAQ (reference sequence). The CDR3 reads CASSLGGQGGSEQFF. In DNA form, the CDR3 reads TGTGCTAGCAGCTTAGGAGGACAGGGTGGTAGTGAGCAGTTCTTC.

The chain employs TRBV7-3 and TRBJ1-3; D not resolved. V lost 5 bases to trimming and J lost 9 bases, with 23 bases between them. CDR1 is SGHTA, CDR2 FQGTGA, per germline. The CDR3 is made up of 16 amino acids. CDR3 residues: CASSLAGKCGCITIYF. DNA for the CDR3: TGTGCCAGCAGCCTAGCCGGTAAATGCGGGTGTATCACCATATATTTT.

The gene calls are TRBV7-2 and TRBJ1-5; 7 bases are shared with TRBD1. With V trimmed by 1 base and J by 5 bases, 5 bases remained unmatched. CDR1 and CDR2 from the germline V gene are SGHTA and FQGNSA. CDR3 length: 15 amino acids. For the CDR3, the DNA is TGTGCCAGCAGCTTAGAGCCAGGGGGGCATCAGCCCCAGCATTTT. This translates into CASSLEPGGHQPQHF.

V and J are TRBV27 and TRBJ2-1; D may be TRBD2 (6 bases). Deletions cut 5 bases from V and 1 base from J, with 9 bases between. The length of the CDR3 is 14 residues. In germline, CDR1 is MNHEY, CDR2 SMNVEV (reference sequence). CDR3 DNA sequence: TGTGCCAGCAGTCCAGGGACTTCCTACAATGAGCAGTTCTTC. Its translation: CASSPGTSYNEQFF.

The chain couples TRBV4-3 to TRBJ1-1; 7 nucleotides agree with TRBD1. Germline trimming cut 1 base from V and 12 bases from J; bases unmatched to any gene: 8. The CDR3 covers 13 residues. CDR1 LGHNA and CDR2 YSLEER come from the germline V gene. The CDR3 here is CASSQGETGRTFF. The DNA of the CDR3 is TGCGCCAGCAGCCAAGGCGAGACAGGGAGAACTTTCTTT.

This chain links TRBV5-1 with TRBJ2-5; a weak D match, TRBD2 (5 bases). Looked up from germline, CDR1 is SGHRS and CDR2 is YFSETQ. Trimming cost V 4 bases and J 6 bases, with 22 bases left between them. This CDR3 has 16 amino acids. CDR3 DNA sequence: TGCGCCAGCAGCCCCGAGACGGTAGATGGGAGACAGACCCAGTACTTC. Protein: CASSPETVDGRQTQYF.

The V and J genes are TRBV7-3 and TRBJ1-1; 7 bases line up with TRBD1. The germline gives CDR1 SGHTA, CDR2 FQGTGA. This CDR3 region has 14 residues. V lost 6 bases and J lost 11; bases outside the gene matches: 15. CDR3 DNA: TGTGCCAGCAGGCCAGACAGGGCATCGAGTGTGGCTTTCTTT. As protein: CASRPDRASSVAFF.

About this clone: Other DNA sequences of this sample code for an identical CDR3. The chain recombines TRBV7-2 with TRBJ1-5, with D possibly matching TRBD1 (6 bases). Germline CDR1 SGHTA, CDR2 FQGNSA. Deletions cut 4 bases from V and 4 bases from J, with 8 bases between. This CDR3 is built from 13 residues. The CDR3 DNA follows: TGTGCCAGCAGCTCCCAGGGGAATCAGCCCCAGCATTTT. Translation: CASSSQGNQPQHF.

The V and J genes are TRBV6-5 and TRBJ2-1; D call uncertain. The CDR3 runs to 14 residues. Germline lookup yields CDR1 MNHEY and CDR2 SVGAGI. Trimming shortened V by 6 bases and J by 2 bases, and 11 bases separated the two germline ends. The CDR3 DNA reads as TGTGCCAGCAGCCCCGGAGCCACCTACAATGAGCAGTTCTTC. As protein: CASSPGATYNEQFF.

This sequence joins TRBV14 and TRBJ2-2; 7 nucleotides match TRBD2. Germline CDR1 reads SGHDN; CDR2 reads FVKESK. This CDR3 is built from 14 residues. V lost 4 bases to trimming and J lost 6 bases; unmatched junction nucleotides: 5. CDR3 DNA: TGTGCCAGCAGCCTATTAGGACTAGCCGGGGAGCTGTTTTTT. This gives the protein CASSLLGLAGELFF.

V gene TRBV19 combines with J gene TRBJ2-7; 9 nucleotides match TRBD2. The CDR3 extends over 13 amino acids. Germline trimming cut 7 bases from V and 2 bases from J; bases unmatched to any gene: 3. Germline V lookup: CDR1 LNHDA, CDR2 SQIVND (reference sequence). CDR3 nucleotide sequence: TGTGCCAGTACCCCTAGCGGGGCCTACGAGCAGTACTTC. This sequence encodes CASTPSGAYEQYF.